The next 24 T cell receptor beta chains were all read from a single sample in a study of shared clonotypes between healthy human individuals. Using immunoSEQ multiplex PCR, the repertoire was profiled, and TCRdb retains in-frame clones only, with some absent. The repertoire holds 2 million to 2.5 million clones, with approximately 94% as singletons. CD45RO negativity and positive selection for CCR7 defined naive CD8 cells, a population that excluded terminally differentiated effector memory CD45RA+ cells. Sequenced material: naive CD8+ T cells sorted from blood. The receptors shown here come from a man aged 18 to 30 in good health.

The V and J genes are TRBV7-8 and TRBJ2-2; 13 bases map to TRBD2. The V gene's germline CDR1 is SGHVS and CDR2 FQNEAQ. This CDR3 is 18 amino acids long. V lost 5 bases, J lost 2 bases, and 8 bases stayed unmatched. The CDR3 protein is CASSRILAGGPNTGELFF. The CDR3 DNA follows: TGTGCCAGCAGCCGAATACTAGCGGGAGGGCCAAACACCGGGGAGCTGTTTTTT.

This clone was seen once. This chain uses TRBV7-2 with TRBJ2-2; 13 bases map to TRBD2. The CDR3 contains 16 residues. The germline gives CDR1 SGHTA, CDR2 FQGNSA. The V and J ends lost 5 bases and 4 bases, in that order; junction bases with no gene match: 4. CDR3 sequence (DNA): TGTGCCAGCAGCCCCGGACTAGCGGGAGTCACCGGGGAGCTGTTTTTT. Amino acid sequence: CASSPGLAGVTGELFF. Combining the CDR3 with reference TRBV7-2 and TRBJ2-2 gives the whole variable domain GAGVSQSPSNKVTEKGKDVELRCDPISGHTALYWYRQSLGQGLEFLIYFQGNSAPDKSGLPSDRFSAERTGGSVSTLTIQRTQQEDSAVYLCASSPGLAGVTGELFFGEGSRLTVL.

This chain connects TRBV7-8 to TRBJ2-7; the D call may be TRBD1 or TRBD2 (5 bases each). Germline V gene data show CDR1 as SGHVS and CDR2 as FQNEAQ. V shed 6 bases and J shed 2 bases, with 20 bases lying between them. The CDR3 extends over 16 amino acids. CDR3 bases: TGTGCCAGCAGTCAGGGACCCGGGCCAAAACCCTACGAGCAGTACTTC. Residues: CASSQGPGPKPYEQYF.

This chain links TRBV13 with TRBJ2-1; D is uncertain. The CDR3 is 12 residues long. The ends were cut back, 5 bases at V and 9 bases at J, with 11 bases in the middle. Germline CDR1 PRHDT, CDR2 FYEKMQ (reference sequence). The chain's CDR3 is CASSPGRPEQFF. In DNA, the CDR3 is TGTGCCAGCAGCCCCGGACGACCTGAGCAGTTCTTC.

This CDR3 is CASSQEYGILSYEQYF. The DNA of the CDR3 is TGTGCCAGCAGCCAAGAATATGGGATCCTATCCTACGAGCAGTACTTC. J is TRBJ2-7 and V is TRBV4-2; D is uncertain. Germline lookup yields CDR1 LGHNA and CDR2 YNFKEQ. The CDR3 contains 16 residues. With 0 bases removed from V and 1 base from J, the gap between germline ends came to 13 bases.

The rearrangement uses TRBV13 and TRBJ2-5, with D unclear. The CDR3 spans 15 residues. The V gene's germline CDR1 is PRHDT and CDR2 FYEKMQ (reference sequence). Trimming shortened V by 2 bases and J by 5 bases, and 15 bases separated the two germline ends. The CDR3 DNA is TGTGCCAGCAGCTTATTTTTAGGATTGGCGGAGACCCAGTACTTC. Translated, it gives CASSLFLGLAETQYF.

This rearrangement joins TRBV4-1 to TRBJ2-7, with D perhaps TRBD2 (5 bases). This CDR3 comprises 14 residues. V dropped 3 bases and J dropped 5 bases, with 14 bases sitting between them. Looked up from germline, CDR1 is MGHRA and CDR2 is YSYEKL. CDR3 protein: CASSHYGGPHEQYF. CDR3 nucleotide sequence: TGCGCCAGCAGCCACTACGGCGGGCCCCACGAGCAGTACTTC.

DNA for the CDR3: TGTGCCAGCAGCTCGACTAGCGGGAGCCACGAGCAGTACTTC. The encoded protein is CASSSTSGSHEQYF. The genes are TRBV7-9 and TRBJ2-7, with 12 nucleotides matching TRBD2. The CDR3 spans 14 residues. After removal of 4 bases from V and 5 bases from J, the junction contained 3 bases not matched to a gene. Germline V gene sequence: CDR1 SEHNR, CDR2 FQNEAQ (reference sequence).

This rearrangement joins TRBV5-5 to TRBJ2-7; weak D call: TRBD1 (5 bases). CDR1 SGHKS and CDR2 YYEKEE come from the germline V gene (reference sequence). The germline V and J ends were trimmed by 6 bases and 6 bases, with 16 bases remaining between them. This CDR3 has 13 residues. The CDR3 coding sequence is TGTGCCAGCAATATAGACAGTGTCTCCGAGCAGTACTTC. It yields the protein CASNIDSVSEQYF.

The chain is built from TRBV7-9 and TRBJ2-5; D is perhaps TRBD1 (5 bases). The V end was cut by 6 bases, the J end by 4 bases, with 15 bases between. The V gene's germline CDR1 is SEHNR and CDR2 FQNEAQ (reference sequence). The length of the CDR3 is 14 residues. CDR3 coding DNA: TGTGCCAGCAGTTACCCCGGCAGGGTAGAGACCCAGTACTTC. This codes for CASSYPGRVETQYF.

This clone was seen a single time. The chain has TRBV29-1 and TRBJ2-2; D is ambiguous. V was trimmed by 7 bases and J by 6 bases, leaving 9 bases between them. Per the germline V gene, CDR1 is SQVTM and CDR2 is ANQGSEA. CDR3 length equals 11 residues. Here the CDR3 reads CSGFAAGELFF. The CDR3 DNA reads as TGCAGCGGCTTTGCGGCCGGGGAGCTGTTTTTT.

This clone has just one count. The chain is built from TRBV5-6 and TRBJ1-5; a weak D match, TRBD1 (5 bases). V shed 6 bases and J shed 2 bases, with 15 bases lying between them. There are 15 residues in the CDR3. CDR1 and CDR2 from the germline V gene are SGHDT and YYEEEE. The CDR3 nucleotides read TGTGCCAGCAAGGAGTTAGGGACGTGCAATCAGCCCCAGCATTTT. Translating gives CASKELGTCNQPQHF.

V gene TRBV9 combines with J gene TRBJ2-1, with 7 nucleotides matching TRBD1. This CDR3 has 14 amino acids. Looked up from germline, CDR1 is SGDLS and CDR2 is YYNGEE. V lost 5 bases to trimming and J lost 15 bases; unmatched junction nucleotides: 17. The CDR3 bases are TGTGCCAGCAGTGAAGCCGGGACAGACGAAATTCCGTTCTTC. Its protein is CASSEAGTDEIPFF. The entire variable domain, with the rest obtained from reference TRBV9 and TRBJ2-1, is as follows: DSGVTQTPKHLITATGQRVTLRCSPRSGDLSVYWYQQSLDQGLQFLIQYYNGEERAKGNILERFSAQQFPDLHSELNLSSLELGDSALYFCASSEAGTDEIPFFGPGTRLTVL.

The V call is TRBV2, the J call TRBJ1-6; D is unresolved. The CDR3 contains 14 residues. Germline CDR1 reads SNHLY; CDR2 reads FYNNEI. Trimming removed 8 bases from V and 1 base from J, with 9 bases in between. The CDR3 reads CASGSWSYNSPLHF. DNA of the CDR3: TGTGCCAGCGGTAGTTGGTCCTATAATTCACCCCTCCACTTT.

CDR3 in amino acids: CASHTDTQYF. CDR3 nucleotides: TGTGCCAGCCACACAGATACGCAGTATTTT. This chain uses TRBV6-4 with TRBJ2-3; no firm D call. Germline assignment: CDR1 MRHNA and CDR2 SNTAGT. The length of the CDR3 is 10 residues. The V end lost 8 bases, the J end lost 2 bases, and 2 bases lay between the germline ends.

This rearrangement joins TRBV29-1 to TRBJ1-5; the D gene is possibly TRBD1 (5 bases). This CDR3 comprises 13 residues. CDR1 and CDR2 from the germline V gene are SQVTM and ANQGSEA. Trimming took off 3 bases at V and 7 bases at J, with 13 bases between the two ends. The CDR3 DNA reads as TGCAGCGTTGAGGGGGGGGTTGGCCAGCCCCAGCATTTT. Translating it yields CSVEGGVGQPQHF.

On this clone: This sample includes further DNA sequences coding for the same CDR3. This sequence joins TRBV27 and TRBJ2-7; D unresolved. V was trimmed by 0 bases and J by 0 bases, leaving 6 bases between them. The germline V gene has CDR1 MNHEY and CDR2 SMNVEV (reference sequence). The CDR3 spans 14 residues. In nucleotides, the CDR3 is TGTGCCAGCAGTTTATCTGGCAGCTCCTACGAGCAGTACTTC. Translated: CASSLSGSSYEQYF.

The chain combines TRBV5-8 with TRBJ2-7; D unresolved. The CDR3 length is 13 residues. Germline CDR1 reads SGHTS; CDR2 reads YDEGEE. Trimming removed 0 bases from V and 4 bases from J, with 8 bases in between. CDR3 nucleotides: TGTGCCAGCAGCTTGGAGGGCTGGTACGAGCAGTACTTC. As protein: CASSLEGWYEQYF.

As concerns this clone: Within the sample, other DNA sequences also encode this same CDR3. The chain couples TRBV5-1 to TRBJ2-7; D gene uncertain. CDR3 size: 13 residues. V lost 4 bases, J lost 2 bases, and 10 bases lay in between. Germline assignment: CDR1 SGHRS and CDR2 YFSETQ. The CDR3 DNA follows: TGCGCCAGCAGCCCTGGACGGACCTACGAGCAGTACTTC. Its protein product is CASSPGRTYEQYF.

The chain links TRBV6-5 to TRBJ1-2, with 8 bases fitting TRBD1. The J segment lost 8 bases and the V segment lost 0 bases, leaving 8 bases of the junction unmatched. The CDR3 has 15 amino acids. Looked up from germline, CDR1 is MNHEY and CDR2 is SVGAGI. The CDR3 loop reads CASSYSGGTGFGYTF. As DNA, the CDR3 is TGTGCCAGCAGTTACTCCGGAGGGACAGGCTTCGGCTACACCTTC.

With respect to this clone: One junction end does not reproduce the germline sequence, and a read error may be involved. The chain recombines TRBV30 with TRBJ1-1, with 8 bases fitting TRBD1. Germline assignment: CDR1 GTSNPN and CDR2 SVGIG (reference sequence). The CDR3 has 14 residues. The CDR3 sequence: CAWSVGQGNSEAFF. DNA for the CDR3: TGTGCCTGGAGTGTCGGACAGGGCAACAGTGAAGCTTTCTTT.

The chain joins TRBV7-9 to TRBJ1-3; D not resolved. The germline V gene encodes CDR1 SEHNR and CDR2 FQNEAQ (reference sequence). The CDR3 is 13 residues long. The V end was cut by 1 base, the J end by 7 bases, with 8 bases between. The CDR3 loop reads CASSLDGGNTIYF. CDR3 DNA: TGTGCCAGCAGCTTAGATGGTGGGAACACCATATATTTT.

This chain uses TRBV4-3 with TRBJ2-1; no clear D. V was pared by 4 bases and J by 4 bases, with 11 bases between. Germline values: CDR1 LGHNA, CDR2 YSLEER. The CDR3 runs 14 residues. Written as DNA, the CDR3 is TGCGCCAGCAGCCCGGACCTCAGTTACAATGAGCAGTTCTTC. Translating gives CASSPDLSYNEQFF.

The rearrangement links TRBV27 to TRBJ1-5; D is undetermined. Germline values: CDR1 MNHEY, CDR2 SMNVEV (reference sequence). Trimming shortened V by 4 bases and J by 4 bases, and 14 bases separated the two germline ends. The CDR3 length is 15 residues. CDR3 in DNA: TGTGCCAGCAGTTCAGAGGACGGTCAAAATCAGCCCCAGCATTTT. This gives the protein CASSSEDGQNQPQHF.